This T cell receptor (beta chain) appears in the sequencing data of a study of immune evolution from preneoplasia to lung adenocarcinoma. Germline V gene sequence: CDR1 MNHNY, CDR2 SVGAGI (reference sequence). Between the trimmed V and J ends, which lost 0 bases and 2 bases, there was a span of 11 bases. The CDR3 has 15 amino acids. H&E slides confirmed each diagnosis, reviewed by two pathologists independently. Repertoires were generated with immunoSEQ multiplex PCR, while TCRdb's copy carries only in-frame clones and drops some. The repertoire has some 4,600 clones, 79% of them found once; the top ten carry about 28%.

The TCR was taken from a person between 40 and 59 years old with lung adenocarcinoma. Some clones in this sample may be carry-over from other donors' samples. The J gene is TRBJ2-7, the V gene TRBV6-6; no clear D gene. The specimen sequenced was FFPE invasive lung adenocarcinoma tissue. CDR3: CASSYSLTDPYEQYF. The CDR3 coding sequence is TGTGCCAGCAGTTACTCGTTGACGGATCCCTACGAGCAGTACTTC.